This TCR beta chain comes out of a study of T cell responses to AZD1222 COVID-19 vaccine. The data were produced by immunoSEQ multiplex PCR, yet TCRdb's version contains in-frame clones alone and is incomplete. The table includes about 110,000 clones, approximately 91% detected once. From germline, CDR1 is SGHRS and CDR2 YFSETQ. The CDR3 loop spans 13 amino acids. The V and J ends lost 5 bases and 6 bases respectively, with 14 bases between them. The chain carries TRBV5-1 and TRBJ1-1; D may be TRBD1 (5 bases). Sequences were derived from peripheral blood, sampled on day 0 of AZD1222 vaccination. The TCR comes from an adult in good health. As DNA, the CDR3 is TGCGCCAGCAGTTCCGGGGGTTTCTCTGAAGCTTTCTTT. This gives the protein CASSSGGFSEAFF.